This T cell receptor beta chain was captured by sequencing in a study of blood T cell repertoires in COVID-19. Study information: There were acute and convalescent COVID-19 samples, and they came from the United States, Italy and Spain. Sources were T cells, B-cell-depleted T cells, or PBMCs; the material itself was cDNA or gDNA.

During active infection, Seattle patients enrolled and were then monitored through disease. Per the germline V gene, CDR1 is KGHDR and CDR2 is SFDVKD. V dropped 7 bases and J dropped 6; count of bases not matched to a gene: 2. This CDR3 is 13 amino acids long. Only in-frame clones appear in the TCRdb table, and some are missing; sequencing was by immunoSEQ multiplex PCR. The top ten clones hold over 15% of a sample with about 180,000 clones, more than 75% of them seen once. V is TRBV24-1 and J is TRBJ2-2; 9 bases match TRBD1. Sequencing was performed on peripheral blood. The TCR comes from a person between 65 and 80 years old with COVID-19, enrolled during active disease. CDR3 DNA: TGTGCCACCAGGGGACAGGGTGCCGGGGAGCTGTTTTTT. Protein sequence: CATRGQGAGELFF.